The 31 T cell receptor beta chains reported below all come from one sample, sequenced in a study of blood T cell repertoires in COVID-19. Method: immunoSEQ multiplex PCR; TCRdb's copy keeps in-frame clones and lacks some. The table includes approximately 180,000 clones, 80% to 90% detected once. The sequencing sample was made of peripheral blood. The receptors stem from a human donor with active or convalescent COVID-19. The donor label of this sample is uncertain.

This clone was seen just once. The chain recombines TRBV9 with TRBJ2-7, with 13 bases lining up with TRBD2. The J segment lost 4 bases and the V segment lost 4 bases, leaving 11 bases of the junction unmatched. The V gene's germline CDR1 is SGDLS and CDR2 YYNGEE. The CDR3 has 17 residues. CDR3 coding DNA: TGTGCCAGCAGCCCCCGGACTAGCGGGAGTAGTAGGTACGAGCAGTACTTC. Translated, it gives CASSPRTSGSSRYEQYF.

The rearrangement joins TRBV11-2 to TRBJ2-5; 8 bases align to TRBD2. The CDR3 is made up of 14 amino acids. The V gene's germline CDR1 is SGHAT and CDR2 FQNNGV. The ends lost 4 bases at V and 4 bases at J; junction bases unmatched: 5. CDR3 residues: CASSSAGGPETQYF. In nucleotides, the CDR3 is TGTGCCAGCAGCTCTGCGGGGGGCCCAGAGACCCAGTACTTC.

CDR3 coding DNA: TGTGCCTGGAGTGGGCTACAGGGGGATTCACCCCTCCACTTT. It encodes CAWSGLQGDSPLHF. This rearrangement joins TRBV30 to TRBJ1-6; the match to TRBD1 covers 8 bases. J lost 8 bases, V lost 1 base, and 4 bases had no gene match. CDR1 is GTSNPN and CDR2 is SVGIG in the germline V gene (reference sequence). This CDR3 is built from 14 residues.

This chain links TRBV20-1 with TRBJ1-2; TRBD1 matches 8 bases. The CDR3 loop spans 11 amino acids. CDR1 and CDR2 from the germline V gene are DFQATT and SNEGSKA (reference sequence). With 6 bases clipped from V and 7 bases from J, the junction kept 4 bases outside the gene matches. CDR3 coding DNA: TGCAGTGCAGACAGGGGATCTGGCTACACCTTC. This translates into CSADRGSGYTF.

This chain links TRBV11-2 with TRBJ2-3; 7 positions agree with TRBD1. There are 14 residues in the CDR3. CDR1 and CDR2 (germline): SGHAT, FQNNGV. V was pared by 2 bases and J by 5 bases, with 4 bases of the junction left unmatched. CDR3 DNA: TGTGCCAGCAGCTTACAGGGGGAGAAAGATACGCAGTATTTT. It specifies CASSLQGEKDTQYF. The whole variable domain, filled in from reference TRBV11-2 and TRBJ2-3, reads EAGVAQSPRYKIIEKRQSVAFWCNPISGHATLYWYQQILGQGPKLLIQFQNNGVVDDSQLPKDRFSAERLKGVDSTLKIQPAKLEDSAVYLCASSLQGEKDTQYFGPGTRLTVL.

This clone appeared once. J is TRBJ2-7 and V is TRBV15, with 11 bases lining up with TRBD1. V was clipped by 6 bases and J by 4 bases; unmatched bases: 5. The CDR3 is made up of 14 amino acids. Germline lookup yields CDR1 LNHNV and CDR2 YYDKDF (reference sequence). CDR3 loop: CATRPDRGPYEQYF. Written as DNA, the CDR3 is TGTGCCACCAGGCCGGACAGGGGGCCTTACGAGCAGTACTTC.

The chain uses TRBV5-5 and TRBJ2-3; TRBD1 aligns across 7 bases. The CDR3 has 17 amino acids. Germline assignment: CDR1 SGHKS and CDR2 YYEKEE (reference sequence). V lost 4 bases, J lost 2 bases, and 13 bases stayed unmatched. The CDR3 here is CASSPGTDSGYTDTQYF. For the CDR3, the DNA is TGTGCCAGCAGCCCTGGGACAGACTCGGGGTACACAGATACGCAGTATTTT.

The chain carries TRBV27 and TRBJ2-7, with D tentatively TRBD2 (7 bases). V lost 6 bases to trimming and J lost 0 bases, with 18 bases between them. CDR1 and CDR2 from the germline V gene are MNHEY and SMNVEV (reference sequence). The CDR3 contains 16 residues. This chain's CDR3 is CASSPRGGVLSYEQYF. CDR3 DNA sequence: TGTGCCAGCAGCCCGAGGGGGGGGGTCCTCTCCTACGAGCAGTACTTC.

This clone has a handful of counts. The V and J genes are TRBV27 and TRBJ2-3; 9 nucleotides match TRBD1. Losses at the gene ends were 5 bases for V and 4 bases for J; bases not matched to a gene: 4. Germline CDR1 MNHEY, CDR2 SMNVEV (reference sequence). This CDR3 is 14 amino acids long. The CDR3 is CASSTGQGPDTQYF. For the CDR3, the DNA is TGTGCCAGCAGTACAGGACAGGGGCCAGATACGCAGTATTTT.

The chain uses TRBV29-1 and TRBJ2-7; D is possibly TRBD2 (6 bases). CDR1 SQVTM and CDR2 ANQGSEA come from the germline V gene. Trimming took 8 bases from V and 1 from J, leaving 12 bases between them. This CDR3 spans 12 amino acids. The DNA for the CDR3 is TGCAGCCCCCGACGGGGGTCCTACGAGCAGTACTTC. This codes for CSPRRGSYEQYF.

The chain combines TRBV5-1 with TRBJ2-1, with D tentatively TRBD1 (6 bases). CDR1 SGHRS and CDR2 YFSETQ come from the germline V gene. V was trimmed by 0 bases and J by 7 bases, leaving 14 bases between them. This CDR3 is built from 15 residues. CDR3 protein: CASSLARLTGNEQFF. In DNA, the CDR3 is TGCGCCAGCAGCTTGGCCAGGCTGACAGGTAATGAGCAGTTCTTC.

The rearrangement links TRBV5-4 to TRBJ2-5; the D gene is possibly TRBD2 (7 bases). CDR1 SGHNT and CDR2 YYREEE come from the germline V gene (reference sequence). Trimming took off 6 bases at V and 2 bases at J, with 20 bases between the two ends. CDR3 length equals 16 residues. This CDR3 is CASNRRQGTIQETQYF. The CDR3, as DNA: TGTGCCAGCAACCGAAGGCAGGGGACTATTCAAGAGACCCAGTACTTC.

This clone was observed a single time. This sequence joins TRBV7-2 and TRBJ1-1, with D perhaps matching TRBD1 (5 bases). Trimming removed 5 bases at V and 6 bases at J, with 16 bases between. Germline loops: CDR1 SGHTA, CDR2 FQGNSA. The CDR3 has 14 amino acids. This CDR3 is CASSLLRGGAEAFF. DNA of the CDR3: TGTGCCAGCAGCCTACTTCGGGGGGGAGCTGAAGCTTTCTTT.

This clone was detected only a few times. CDR3 sequence: CASSLEQRPNTGELFF. The CDR3, as DNA: TGTGCCAGCAGCTTGGAACAGAGACCCAACACCGGGGAGCTGTTTTTT. The chain employs TRBV5-6 and TRBJ2-2; D is unclear. The germline CDR1 and CDR2 sequences are SGHDT and YYEEEE. This CDR3 is built from 16 residues. Between the trimmed V and J ends, which lost 0 bases and 2 bases, there was a span of 11 bases.

This clone appeared a few times. This chain uses TRBV4-1 with TRBJ2-2, with TRBD2 identical over 11 bases. After removal of 7 bases from V and 7 bases from J, the junction contained 14 bases not matched to a gene. The CDR3 is made up of 17 amino acids. The V gene's germline CDR1 is MGHRA and CDR2 YSYEKL. CDR3 sequence reads: CASTLQWTSGQYGELFF. CDR3 sequence (DNA): TGCGCCAGCACCCTCCAATGGACTAGCGGGCAATACGGGGAGCTGTTTTTT.

The J gene is TRBJ1-1, the V gene TRBV9, with D perhaps TRBD1 (6 bases). Germline values: CDR1 SGDLS, CDR2 YYNGEE. V shed 4 bases and J shed 0 bases, with 10 bases lying between them. This CDR3 region has 14 residues. CDR3 protein: CASSPRTVNTEAFF. CDR3 coding DNA: TGTGCCAGCAGCCCTCGGACAGTGAACACTGAAGCTTTCTTT.

The chain is built from TRBV29-1 and TRBJ2-1, with 8 nucleotides matching TRBD1. Germline V lookup: CDR1 SQVTM, CDR2 ANQGSEA. J was trimmed by 6 bases and V by 4 bases; bases with no gene match: 8. The CDR3 totals 14 residues. CDR3 sequence reads: CSVASRTGFNEQFF. The CDR3 nucleotides read TGCAGCGTTGCCTCCAGGACAGGGTTCAATGAGCAGTTCTTC.

The rearrangement joins TRBV27 to TRBJ1-2, with 9 bases aligning to TRBD1. With 1 base clipped from V and 6 bases from J, the junction kept 3 bases outside the gene matches. Germline V gene data show CDR1 as MNHEY and CDR2 as SMNVEV (reference sequence). CDR3 length equals 14 residues. The CDR3 coding sequence is TGTGCCAGCAGTTTATATAGGACAGGGGATGGCTACACCTTC. It specifies CASSLYRTGDGYTF.

The gene calls are TRBV18 and TRBJ2-7, with TRBD1 identical over 9 bases. Germline CDR1 is KGHSH and CDR2 is LQKENI. V gave up 0 bases and J gave up 6 bases; unmatched junction bases: 6. The CDR3 totals 15 residues. CDR3 amino acids: CASSPPGGQGLEQYF. CDR3 nucleotides: TGTGCCAGCTCACCACCGGGGGGACAGGGTCTCGAGCAGTACTTC.

This clone was counted between two and nine times. The rearrangement joins TRBV30 to TRBJ2-7; 12 bases agree with TRBD2. Trimming removed 4 bases from V and 4 bases from J; junction bases left unmatched: 2. Germline V lookup: CDR1 GTSNPN, CDR2 SVGIG (reference sequence). The CDR3 length is 13 residues. CDR3 residues: CAWTLAGGYEQYF. Written as DNA, the CDR3 is TGTGCCTGGACACTAGCGGGGGGTTACGAGCAGTACTTC.

V usage is TRBV19 and J usage is TRBJ1-1; 7 nucleotides agree with TRBD1. The J segment lost 6 bases and the V segment lost 2 bases, leaving 6 bases of the junction unmatched. Germline lookup yields CDR1 LNHDA and CDR2 SQIVND (reference sequence). The CDR3 runs 14 residues. CDR3 amino acids: CASSIRTGGAEAFF. In DNA, the CDR3 is TGTGCCAGTAGTATAAGGACAGGCGGAGCTGAAGCTTTCTTT.

The rearrangement joins TRBV7-8 to TRBJ2-7; D gene ambiguous. V was cut by 5 bases and J by 3 bases, with 5 bases left in between. Germline V gene lookup returns CDR1 SGHVS and CDR2 FQNEAQ. The CDR3 totals 11 residues. In nucleotides, the CDR3 is TGTGCCAGCAGCCTATACTACGAGCAGTACTTC. It specifies CASSLYYEQYF. The whole variable domain, remainder taken from reference TRBV7-8 and TRBJ2-7, is GAGVSQSPRYKVAKRGQDVALRCDPISGHVSLFWYQQALGQGPEFLTYFQNEAQLDKSGLPSDRFFAERPEGSVSTLKIQRTQQEDSAVYLCASSLYYEQYFGPGTRLTVT.

Worth noting for this clone: The same CDR3 is also encoded by other DNA sequences in this sample. The chain recombines TRBV6-1 with TRBJ1-1; D ambiguous. Germline CDR1 reads MNHNS; CDR2 reads SASEGT. The CDR3 loop spans 13 amino acids. Trimming stripped 2 bases from V and 1 base from J, with 5 bases between. The CDR3 protein is CASSERGNTEAFF. CDR3 coding DNA: TGTGCCAGCAGTGAACGGGGGAACACTGAAGCTTTCTTT.

This chain uses TRBV7-9 with TRBJ1-1; no clear D gene. The CDR3 extends over 14 amino acids. Deletions cut 3 bases from V and 4 bases from J, with 12 bases between. Germline V gene lookup returns CDR1 SEHNR and CDR2 FQNEAQ (reference sequence). The CDR3 DNA is TGTGCCAGCAGCTTCGGCGTGGGCTTCACTGAAGCTTTCTTT. Amino acid sequence: CASSFGVGFTEAFF.

CDR3 sequence: CASSYSSPGFTEAFF. CDR3 in DNA: TGTGCCAGCAGTTACTCGAGTCCGGGGTTCACTGAAGCTTTCTTT. V is TRBV6-2 or TRBV6-3 and J is TRBJ1-1; D call uncertain. With 0 bases removed from V and 4 bases from J, the gap between germline ends came to 12 bases. Germline values: CDR1 MNHEY, CDR2 SVGEGT. CDR3 length equals 15 residues.

The chain carries TRBV5-1 and TRBJ1-1; D might be TRBD1 (5 bases). Germline V CDR1 and CDR2: SGHRS, YFSETQ. The CDR3 is 12 amino acids. Trimming pared 5 bases from V and 10 bases from J, leaving 15 bases between. CDR3 region: CASRSGGQGAFF. For the CDR3, the DNA is TGCGCCAGCAGGAGTGGTGGGCAGGGAGCTTTCTTT.

The CDR3 spells CASSPQGTRLVYEQYF. CDR3 DNA sequence: TGTGCCAGCAGTCCCCAGGGGACTAGGTTGGTGTACGAGCAGTACTTC. This sequence joins TRBV27 and TRBJ2-7; 8 positions agree with TRBD2. Unmatched junction bases numbered 13, after V lost 5 bases and J lost 4 bases. This CDR3 region has 16 residues. CDR1 is MNHEY, CDR2 SMNVEV, per germline (reference sequence).

The chain combines TRBV11-2 with TRBJ2-3, with D unresolved. Germline V CDR1 and CDR2: SGHAT, FQNNGV. The germline V and J ends were trimmed by 5 bases and 4 bases, with 7 bases remaining between them. There are 12 residues in the CDR3. CDR3 nucleotide sequence: TGTGCCAGCAGCAATACAGCAGATACGCAGTATTTT. Translated: CASSNTADTQYF.

The J gene is TRBJ1-5, the V gene TRBV7-9; 7 bases fit TRBD1. This CDR3 has 13 amino acids. V shed 6 bases and J 7 bases; nucleotides not matched to a gene: 6. CDR1 is SEHNR and CDR2 is FQNEAQ in the germline V gene (reference sequence). CDR3 amino acids: CASRVGQDQPQHF. The CDR3 coding sequence is TGTGCCAGCAGAGTAGGACAGGACCAGCCCCAGCATTTT.

This clone was picked up many times. The chain has TRBV3-1 (or the pseudogene TRBV3-2) and TRBJ1-4; no clear D gene. Germline CDR1 LGHDT, CDR2 YNNKEL (reference sequence). The CDR3 loop spans 13 amino acids. V gave up 1 base and J gave up 12 bases, with 12 bases separating them. Here the CDR3 DNA reads TGTGCCAGCAGCCAAGGGGCCTTTTTGGAACTGTTTTTT. As protein: CASSQGAFLELFF.

This clone was counted between two and nine times. The rearrangement joins TRBV7-8 to TRBJ2-1; 9 bases are shared with TRBD2. This CDR3 is 15 amino acids long. V lost 1 base, J lost 4 bases, and 2 bases stayed unmatched. CDR1 is SGHVS, CDR2 FQNEAQ, per germline. CDR3 region: CASSLELAGYNEQFF. In nucleotides, the CDR3 is TGTGCCAGCAGCTTAGAGCTAGCGGGATACAATGAGCAGTTCTTC.